This record concerns one T cell receptor (beta chain) sequence. Its matching antigen is unknown. The PCR made use of 60 Vbeta and 13 Jbeta primers. The assay was immunoSEQ multiplex PCR, and TCRdb's table has in-frame clones only and misses some. This table has around 60,000 clones, approximately 80% appearing once. These data originate in a study of cytomegalovirus exposure and HLA in healthy donors. Notes on the study in general: Follow-up analysis found HLA locus-dependent TCR association rates, highest for DRB1 and lowest for HLA-C. Associated with cytomegalovirus, according to the listing, were 150 to 200 TCR beta chains. Productive rates of about 90% or about 30% were seen for most TCR beta V segments in an earlier analysis. V- and J-gene trimming in TCR beta was tied to a missense DCLRE1C variant by an analysis performed later.

V shed 7 bases and J shed 6 bases, with 18 bases lying between them. This CDR3 is 13 amino acids long. The germline V gene encodes CDR1 SQVTM and CDR2 ANQGSEA. The TCR comes from a male donor in good health and CMV-seronegative. This chain links TRBV29-1 with TRBJ1-2; D is perhaps TRBD1 (6 bases). The sample consisted of PBMCs. The CDR3 is CSAIDRIVDGYTF. The CDR3 coding sequence is TGCAGCGCCATTGACAGGATAGTCGATGGCTACACCTTC.